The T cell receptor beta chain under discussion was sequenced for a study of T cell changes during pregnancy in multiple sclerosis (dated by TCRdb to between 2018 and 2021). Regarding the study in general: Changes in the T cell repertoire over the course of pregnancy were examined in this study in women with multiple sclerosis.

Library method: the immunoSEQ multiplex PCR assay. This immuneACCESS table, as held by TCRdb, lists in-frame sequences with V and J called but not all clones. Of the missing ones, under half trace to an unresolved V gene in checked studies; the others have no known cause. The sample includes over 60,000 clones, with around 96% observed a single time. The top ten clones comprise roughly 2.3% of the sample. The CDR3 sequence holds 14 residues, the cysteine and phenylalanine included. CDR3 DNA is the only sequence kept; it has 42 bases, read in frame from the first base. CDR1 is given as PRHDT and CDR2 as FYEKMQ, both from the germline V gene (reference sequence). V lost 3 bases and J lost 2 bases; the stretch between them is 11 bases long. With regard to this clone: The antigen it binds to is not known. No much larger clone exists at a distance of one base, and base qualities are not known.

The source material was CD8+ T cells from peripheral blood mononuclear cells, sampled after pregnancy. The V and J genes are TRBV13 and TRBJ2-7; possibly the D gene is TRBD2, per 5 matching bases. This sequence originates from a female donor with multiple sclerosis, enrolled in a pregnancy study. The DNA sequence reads TGTGCCAGCAGCTTTACTAGATTCACCTACGAGCAGTACTTC. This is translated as CASSFTRFTYEQYF.